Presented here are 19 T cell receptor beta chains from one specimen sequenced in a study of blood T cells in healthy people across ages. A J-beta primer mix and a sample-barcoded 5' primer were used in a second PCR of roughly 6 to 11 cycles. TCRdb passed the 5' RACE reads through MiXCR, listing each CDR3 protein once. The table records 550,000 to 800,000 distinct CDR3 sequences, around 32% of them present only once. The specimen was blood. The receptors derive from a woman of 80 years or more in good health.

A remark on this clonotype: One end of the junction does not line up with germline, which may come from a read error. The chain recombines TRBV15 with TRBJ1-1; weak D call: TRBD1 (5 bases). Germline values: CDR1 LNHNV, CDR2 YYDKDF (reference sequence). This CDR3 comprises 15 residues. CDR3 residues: CASSGAFGGGTEAFF. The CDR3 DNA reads TGCGCCTCCAGCGGAGCCTTTGGGGGTGGGACTGAAGCTTTCTTT.

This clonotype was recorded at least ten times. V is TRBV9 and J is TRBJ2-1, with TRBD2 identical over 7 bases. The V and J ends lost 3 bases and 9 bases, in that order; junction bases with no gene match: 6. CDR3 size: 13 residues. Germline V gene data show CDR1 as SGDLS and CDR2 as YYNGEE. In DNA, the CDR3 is TGTGCCAGCAGCGGGACGGGGGAGGGTGAGCAGTTCTTC. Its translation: CASSGTGEGEQFF.

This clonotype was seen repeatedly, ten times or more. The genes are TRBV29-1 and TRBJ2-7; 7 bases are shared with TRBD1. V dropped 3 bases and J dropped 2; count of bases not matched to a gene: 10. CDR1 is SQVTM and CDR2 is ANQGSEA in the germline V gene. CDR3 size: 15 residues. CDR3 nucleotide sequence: TGCAGCGTTGATGTCCGCCGGGACAGAGCCTACGAGCAGTACTTC. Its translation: CSVDVRRDRAYEQYF.

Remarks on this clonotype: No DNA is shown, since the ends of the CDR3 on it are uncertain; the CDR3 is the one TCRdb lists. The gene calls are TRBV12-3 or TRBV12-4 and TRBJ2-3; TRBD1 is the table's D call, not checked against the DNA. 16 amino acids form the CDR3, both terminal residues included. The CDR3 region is CASSWGTGTSTDAEYF.

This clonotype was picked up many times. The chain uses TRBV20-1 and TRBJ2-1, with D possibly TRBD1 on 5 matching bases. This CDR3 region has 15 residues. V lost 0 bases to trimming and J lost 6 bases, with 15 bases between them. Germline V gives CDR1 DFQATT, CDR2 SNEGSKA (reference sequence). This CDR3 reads CSARDRGAGSNEQFF. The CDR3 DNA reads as TGCAGTGCTAGAGATAGAGGCGCAGGGTCCAATGAGCAGTTCTTC.

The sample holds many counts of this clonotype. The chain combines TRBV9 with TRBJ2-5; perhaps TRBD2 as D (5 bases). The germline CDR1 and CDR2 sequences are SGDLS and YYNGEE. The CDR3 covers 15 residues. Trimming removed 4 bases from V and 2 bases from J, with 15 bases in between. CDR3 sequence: CASSPLPGLQETQYF. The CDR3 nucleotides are TGTGCCAGCAGCCCTCTCCCCGGACTTCAAGAGACCCAGTACTTC.

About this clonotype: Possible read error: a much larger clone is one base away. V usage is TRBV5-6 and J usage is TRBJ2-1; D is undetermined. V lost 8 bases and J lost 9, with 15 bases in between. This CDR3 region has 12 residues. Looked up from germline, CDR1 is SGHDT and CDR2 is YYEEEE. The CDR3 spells CASKGMVGEQFF. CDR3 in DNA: TGTGCCAGTAAGGGTATGGTGGGTGAGCAGTTCTTC. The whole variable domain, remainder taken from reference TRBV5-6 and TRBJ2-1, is DAGVTQSPTHLIKTRGQQVTLRCSPKSGHDTVSWYQQALGQGPQFIFQYYEEEERQRGNFPDRFSGHQFPNYSSELNVNALLLGDSALYLCASKGMVGEQFFGPGTRLTVL.

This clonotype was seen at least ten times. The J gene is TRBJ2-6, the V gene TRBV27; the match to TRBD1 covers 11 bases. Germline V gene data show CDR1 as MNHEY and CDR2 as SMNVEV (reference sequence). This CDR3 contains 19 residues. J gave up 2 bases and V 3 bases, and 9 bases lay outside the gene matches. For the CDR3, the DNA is TGTGCCAGCAGTTTTTGGACAGGGGGCGCAGTAGCTGGGGCCAACGTCCTGACTTTC. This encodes CASSFWTGGAVAGANVLTF.

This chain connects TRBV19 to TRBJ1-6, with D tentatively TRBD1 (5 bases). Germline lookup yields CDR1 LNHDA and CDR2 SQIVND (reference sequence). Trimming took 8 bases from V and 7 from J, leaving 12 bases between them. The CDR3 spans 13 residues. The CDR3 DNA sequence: TGTGCCAGTTCAGGGTTTCTAAATTCACCCCTCCACTTT. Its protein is CASSGFLNSPLHF.

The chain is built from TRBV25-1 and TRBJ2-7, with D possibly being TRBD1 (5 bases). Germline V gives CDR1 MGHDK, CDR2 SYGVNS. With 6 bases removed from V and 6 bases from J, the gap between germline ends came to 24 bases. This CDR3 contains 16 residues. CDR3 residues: CASSRQQVKSPGEQYF. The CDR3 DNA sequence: TGTGCCAGCAGCAGACAACAGGTAAAGTCTCCGGGCGAGCAGTACTTC.

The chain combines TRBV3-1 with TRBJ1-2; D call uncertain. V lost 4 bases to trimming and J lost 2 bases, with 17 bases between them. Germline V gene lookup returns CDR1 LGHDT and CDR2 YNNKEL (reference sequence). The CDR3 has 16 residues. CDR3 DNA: TGTGCCAGCAGCCGAGATGGGTGGGCAGACAACTATGGCTACACCTTC. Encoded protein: CASSRDGWADNYGYTF.

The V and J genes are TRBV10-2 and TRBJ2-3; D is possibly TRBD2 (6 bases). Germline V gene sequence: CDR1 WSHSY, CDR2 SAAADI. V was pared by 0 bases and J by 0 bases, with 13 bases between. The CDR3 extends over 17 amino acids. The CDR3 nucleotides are TGCGCCAGCAGTGAGTCGACGCTAGCGCTAAGCACAGATACGCAGTATTTT. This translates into CASSESTLALSTDTQYF.

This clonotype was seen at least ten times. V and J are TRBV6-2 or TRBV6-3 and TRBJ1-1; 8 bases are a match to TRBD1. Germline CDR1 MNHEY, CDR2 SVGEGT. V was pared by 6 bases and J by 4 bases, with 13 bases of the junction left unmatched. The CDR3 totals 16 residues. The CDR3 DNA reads TGTGCCAGCAGACCCGGGACAGGCGTACCCCGCACTGAAGCTTTCTTT. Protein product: CASRPGTGVPRTEAFF.

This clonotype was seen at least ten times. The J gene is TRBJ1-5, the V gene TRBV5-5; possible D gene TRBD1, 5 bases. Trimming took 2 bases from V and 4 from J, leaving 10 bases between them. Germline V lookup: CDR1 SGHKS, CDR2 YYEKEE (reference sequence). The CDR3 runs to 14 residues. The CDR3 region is CASSLPGGNQPQHF. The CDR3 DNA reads TGTGCCAGCAGCTTACCGGGGGGGAATCAGCCCCAGCATTTT.

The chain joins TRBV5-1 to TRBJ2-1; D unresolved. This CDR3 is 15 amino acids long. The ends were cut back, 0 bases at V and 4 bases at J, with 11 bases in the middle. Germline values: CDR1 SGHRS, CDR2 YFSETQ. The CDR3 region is CASSLGVNWYNEQFF. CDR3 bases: TGCGCCAGCAGCTTGGGTGTCAATTGGTACAATGAGCAGTTCTTC.

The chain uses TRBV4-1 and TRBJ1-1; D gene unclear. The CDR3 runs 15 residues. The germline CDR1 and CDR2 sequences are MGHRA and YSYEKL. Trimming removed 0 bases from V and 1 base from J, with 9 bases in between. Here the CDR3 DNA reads TGCGCCAGCAGCCAAGATTCGCAGAGGAACACTGAAGCTTTCTTT. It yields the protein CASSQDSQRNTEAFF.

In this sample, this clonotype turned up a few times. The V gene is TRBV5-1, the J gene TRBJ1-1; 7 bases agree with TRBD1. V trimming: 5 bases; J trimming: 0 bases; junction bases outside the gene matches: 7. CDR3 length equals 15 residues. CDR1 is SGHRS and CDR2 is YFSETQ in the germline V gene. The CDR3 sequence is CASRRQGQLNTEAFF. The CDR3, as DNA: TGCGCCAGCAGACGTCAGGGACAGTTGAACACTGAAGCTTTCTTT. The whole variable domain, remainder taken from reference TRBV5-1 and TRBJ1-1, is KAGVTQTPRYLIKTRGQQVTLSCSPISGHRSVSWYQQTPGQGLQFLFEYFSETQRNKGNFPGRFSGRQFSNSRSEMNVSTLELGDSALYLCASRRQGQLNTEAFFGQGTRLTVV.

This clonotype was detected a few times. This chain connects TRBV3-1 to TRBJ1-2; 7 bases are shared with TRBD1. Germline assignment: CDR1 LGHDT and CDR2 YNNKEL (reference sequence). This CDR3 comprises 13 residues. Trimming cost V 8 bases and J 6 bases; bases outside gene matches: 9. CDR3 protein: CASASDRRDGYTF. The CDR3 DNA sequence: TGTGCCAGCGCCTCGGACAGGCGGGATGGCTACACCTTC.

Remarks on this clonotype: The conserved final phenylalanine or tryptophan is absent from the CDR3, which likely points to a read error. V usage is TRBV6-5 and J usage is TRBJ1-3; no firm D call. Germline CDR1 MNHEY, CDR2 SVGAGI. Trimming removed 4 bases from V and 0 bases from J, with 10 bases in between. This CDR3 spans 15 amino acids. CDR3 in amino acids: CASSFGRSSGNTIYC. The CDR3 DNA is TGTGCCAGCAGTTTTGGACGGAGCTCTGGAAACACCATATATTGT.